The next 21 T cell receptor beta chains were all read from a single sample in a study of blood T cell repertoires in COVID-19. Assay: immunoSEQ multiplex PCR; the TCRdb copy retains only in-frame clones and omits some. Among 25,000 to 35,000 clones, roughly 89% were seen once, and the ten largest hold under 30%. Sequencing input: peripheral blood. The receptors here all came from a man older than 75 with acute or convalescent COVID-19.

The rearrangement uses TRBV6-5 and TRBJ1-4; perhaps TRBD1 as D (6 bases). The V end lost 10 bases, the J end lost 4 bases, and 16 bases lay between the germline ends. CDR1 is MNHEY and CDR2 is SVGAGI in the germline V gene. The CDR3 sequence is 14 residues long. CDR3 DNA: TGTGCCACTTCGCTGACAGGATTTAATGAAAAACTGTTTTTT. Amino acids: CATSLTGFNEKLFF.

J is TRBJ2-7 and V is TRBV5-8; D is unresolved. Looked up from germline, CDR1 is SGHTS and CDR2 is YDEGEE. V shed 0 bases and J shed 4 bases, with 8 bases lying between them. The CDR3 length is 13 residues. Here the CDR3 DNA reads TGTGCCAGCAGCTTGGGGGCGCGATACGAGCAGTACTTC. Translated, it gives CASSLGARYEQYF.

The chain links TRBV27 to TRBJ1-6; D gene unclear. CDR1 is MNHEY, CDR2 SMNVEV, per germline (reference sequence). The CDR3 is made up of 13 amino acids. V dropped 2 bases and J dropped 5 bases, with 4 bases sitting between them. The chain's CDR3 is CASSLGHNSPLHF. In nucleotides, the CDR3 is TGTGCCAGCAGTTTAGGGCATAATTCACCCCTCCACTTT.

The rearrangement links TRBV29-1 to TRBJ1-1, with D possibly matching TRBD1 (6 bases). The CDR3 contains 12 residues. V was pared by 6 bases and J by 3 bases, with 11 bases between. Germline lookup yields CDR1 SQVTM and CDR2 ANQGSEA. The CDR3 region is CSVVQGDTEAFF. DNA of the CDR3: TGCAGCGTCGTACAGGGTGACACTGAAGCTTTCTTT.

The rearrangement links TRBV13 to TRBJ2-7; D unresolved. The CDR3 spans 14 residues. Germline values: CDR1 PRHDT, CDR2 FYEKMQ (reference sequence). V was clipped by 3 bases and J by 3 bases, with 12 bases between them. The CDR3 DNA reads as TGTGCCAGCAGCTTTCGAGACGGGTACTACGAGCAGTACTTC. It translates to CASSFRDGYYEQYF. Drawing the rest from reference TRBV13 and TRBJ2-7, the complete variable domain is AAGVIQSPRHLIKEKRETATLKCYPIPRHDTVYWYQQGPGQDPQFLISFYEKMQSDKGSIPDRFSAQQFSDYHSELNMSSLELGDSALYFCASSFRDGYYEQYFGPGTRLTVT.

Here the CDR3 DNA reads TGTGCCAGCAGCCAAGACCCTACTAGCGGAACGAACACCGGGGAGCTGTTTTTT. Its protein product is CASSQDPTSGTNTGELFF. The chain employs TRBV3-1 (or the pseudogene TRBV3-2) and TRBJ2-2, with 8 nucleotides matching TRBD2. This CDR3 comprises 18 residues. Germline assignment: CDR1 LGHDT and CDR2 YNNKEL (reference sequence). V shed 0 bases, J shed 0 bases, and the junction held 6 bases outside the gene matches.

V gene TRBV7-2 combines with J gene TRBJ1-5; weak D call: TRBD1 (6 bases). Looked up from germline, CDR1 is SGHTA and CDR2 is FQGNSA. The germline V and J ends were trimmed by 6 bases and 5 bases, with 11 bases remaining between them. The CDR3 extends over 13 amino acids. The CDR3 spells CASSTGLDQPQHF. CDR3 DNA sequence: TGTGCCAGCAGTACAGGGTTGGATCAGCCCCAGCATTTT.

The gene calls are TRBV18 and TRBJ2-7; TRBD2 might be the D (6 bases). Trimming took 6 bases from V and 5 from J, leaving 20 bases between them. Germline values: CDR1 KGHSH, CDR2 LQKENI. This CDR3 spans 15 amino acids. The CDR3 loop is CASSPSREGSHEQYF. CDR3 coding DNA: TGTGCCAGCTCCCCCTCGCGGGAAGGTAGCCACGAGCAGTACTTC.

The rearrangement joins TRBV5-6 to TRBJ1-1; no clear D gene. Trimming cost V 4 bases and J 6 bases, with 19 bases left between them. Germline V gives CDR1 SGHDT, CDR2 YYEEEE. CDR3 length equals 15 residues. CDR3 sequence (DNA): TGTGCCAGCAGCCCCGAACCTTCAGAATTTCCTGAAGCTTTCTTT. This encodes CASSPEPSEFPEAFF.

The J gene is TRBJ2-7, the V gene TRBV19, with TRBD2 matching over 9 bases. The germline CDR1 and CDR2 sequences are LNHDA and SQIVND (reference sequence). There are 14 residues in the CDR3. J was trimmed by 1 base and V by 5 bases; bases with no gene match: 3. The DNA for the CDR3 is TGTGCCAGTAGTTCTAGCGGGACTTCCTACGAGCAGTACTTC. This sequence encodes CASSSSGTSYEQYF.

The genes are TRBV9 and TRBJ2-5, with a tentative D call TRBD2 (5 bases). Germline lookup yields CDR1 SGDLS and CDR2 YYNGEE. This CDR3 spans 15 amino acids. Trimming left V 4 bases short and J 3 bases short, with 16 bases between. CDR3 region: CASSLREWAEETQYF. CDR3 bases: TGTGCCAGCAGCCTCCGGGAATGGGCTGAAGAGACCCAGTACTTC.

This clone was recorded only once. J is TRBJ1-4 and V is TRBV21-1. TRBV21-1 is classified as a pseudogene. The CDR3 is 16 residues long. CDR3 loop: CASILKRHLGDEKLFF. CDR3 nucleotide sequence: TGTGCCAGCATTCTAAAGCGGCATTTGGGCGATGAAAAACTGTTTTTT.

The gene calls are TRBV7-6 and TRBJ2-2, with 9 bases fitting TRBD2. The CDR3 totals 16 residues. CDR1 is SGHVS, CDR2 FNYEAQ, per germline. Trimming removed 2 bases from V and 4 bases from J; junction bases left unmatched: 5. The CDR3 DNA follows: TGTGCCAGCAGCTTAAGTCTAGCGGGACTCACCGGGGAGCTGTTTTTT. It specifies CASSLSLAGLTGELFF.

The chain combines TRBV7-8 with TRBJ1-2; tentative D call: TRBD1 (6 bases). Germline V gives CDR1 SGHVS, CDR2 FQNEAQ. With 2 bases removed from V and 4 bases from J, the gap between germline ends came to 11 bases. CDR3 length equals 14 residues. Written as DNA, the CDR3 is TGTGCCAGCAGCTTACAGGGGTTCGGCTATGGCTACACCTTC. Residues: CASSLQGFGYGYTF.

J is TRBJ1-3 and V is TRBV2; 8 bases fit TRBD1. The CDR3 has 16 residues. Germline V CDR1 and CDR2: SNHLY, FYNNEI. V lost 3 bases and J lost 2; bases outside the gene matches: 6. The CDR3 bases are TGTGCCAGCAGTGATATGACAGGGGAGCCTGGAAACACCATATATTTT. Its protein is CASSDMTGEPGNTIYF.

The J gene is TRBJ2-3, the V gene TRBV27; D ambiguous. V was cut by 4 bases and J by 2 bases, with 4 bases left in between. This CDR3 contains 12 residues. CDR1 MNHEY and CDR2 SMNVEV come from the germline V gene (reference sequence). The CDR3 DNA follows: TGTGCCAGCAGTTCTATCACAGATACGCAGTATTTT. Its protein product is CASSSITDTQYF.

The J gene is TRBJ1-2, the V gene TRBV7-2; D is unresolved. The CDR3 runs 12 residues. The V and J ends lost 5 bases and 5 bases respectively, with 9 bases between them. Germline CDR1 and CDR2: SGHTA and FQGNSA. The CDR3 coding sequence is TGTGCCAGCAGCCCCCATCAGTATGGCTACACCTTC. Translating gives CASSPHQYGYTF.

The chain joins TRBV7-8 to TRBJ2-2; weak D call: TRBD2 (6 bases). The length of the CDR3 is 15 residues. Per the germline V gene, CDR1 is SGHVS and CDR2 is FQNEAQ. Trimming stripped 4 bases from V and 9 bases from J, with 18 bases between. DNA of the CDR3: TGTGCCAGCAGCTCCCATGCGGGCGGGGCCCGGGAGCTGTTTTTT. As protein: CASSSHAGGARELFF.

The chain carries TRBV3-1 (or the pseudogene TRBV3-2) and TRBJ1-4; D possibly corresponds to TRBD1 (6 bases). The V gene's germline CDR1 is LGHDT and CDR2 YNNKEL (reference sequence). Trimming pared 3 bases from V and 0 bases from J, leaving 14 bases between. The CDR3 has 17 amino acids. The CDR3 loop is CASSQDRGTATNEKLFF. The DNA for the CDR3 is TGTGCCAGCAGCCAGGACAGAGGCACTGCAACTAATGAAAAACTGTTTTTT.

The genes are TRBV9 and TRBJ1-1; D is unclear. This CDR3 has 14 amino acids. Trimming shortened V by 1 base and J by 0 bases, and 7 bases separated the two germline ends. CDR1 SGDLS and CDR2 YYNGEE come from the germline V gene. For the CDR3, the DNA is TGTGCCAGCAGCGTAACAGCTTTGAACACTGAAGCTTTCTTT. It yields the protein CASSVTALNTEAFF.

The chain links TRBV3-1 (or the pseudogene TRBV3-2) to TRBJ2-7; a weak D match, TRBD1 (6 bases). V was clipped by 0 bases and J by 7 bases, with 19 bases between them. From germline, CDR1 is LGHDT and CDR2 YNNKEL (reference sequence). The length of the CDR3 is 16 residues. The CDR3 bases are TGTGCCAGCAGCCAAGATTACGTAGCAGGGGCGGAAGAGCAGTACTTC. Encoded protein: CASSQDYVAGAEEQYF.